The text below deals with one T cell receptor beta chain. Authors of the study amplified TCR beta CDR3 regions from RNA transcripts. HTBI primers were the set used in a first-round RT-PCR of the TCR CDR3. MiXCR, run by TCRdb on the multiplex PCR reads, gives a single entry per CDR3 protein. The profile covers roughly 650,000 distinct CDR3 sequences, with roughly 16% appearing a single time and about 3.5% taken by the ten largest. The source of the sample is a study of T cells in Graves' hyperthyroidism and ophthalmopathy. The V end lost 3 bases, the J end lost 6 bases, and 9 bases lay between the germline ends. CDR1 and CDR2 (germline): SNHLY, FYNNEI. The CDR3 spans 13 residues.

This TCR derives from a woman in her forties with Graves' ophthalmopathy. The chain is built from TRBV2 and TRBJ1-5, with D unresolved. Sequencing used blood. CDR3 DNA sequence: TGTGCCAGCAGTGACTCGGCGGCTCAGCCCCAGCATTTT. It encodes CASSDSAAQPQHF.